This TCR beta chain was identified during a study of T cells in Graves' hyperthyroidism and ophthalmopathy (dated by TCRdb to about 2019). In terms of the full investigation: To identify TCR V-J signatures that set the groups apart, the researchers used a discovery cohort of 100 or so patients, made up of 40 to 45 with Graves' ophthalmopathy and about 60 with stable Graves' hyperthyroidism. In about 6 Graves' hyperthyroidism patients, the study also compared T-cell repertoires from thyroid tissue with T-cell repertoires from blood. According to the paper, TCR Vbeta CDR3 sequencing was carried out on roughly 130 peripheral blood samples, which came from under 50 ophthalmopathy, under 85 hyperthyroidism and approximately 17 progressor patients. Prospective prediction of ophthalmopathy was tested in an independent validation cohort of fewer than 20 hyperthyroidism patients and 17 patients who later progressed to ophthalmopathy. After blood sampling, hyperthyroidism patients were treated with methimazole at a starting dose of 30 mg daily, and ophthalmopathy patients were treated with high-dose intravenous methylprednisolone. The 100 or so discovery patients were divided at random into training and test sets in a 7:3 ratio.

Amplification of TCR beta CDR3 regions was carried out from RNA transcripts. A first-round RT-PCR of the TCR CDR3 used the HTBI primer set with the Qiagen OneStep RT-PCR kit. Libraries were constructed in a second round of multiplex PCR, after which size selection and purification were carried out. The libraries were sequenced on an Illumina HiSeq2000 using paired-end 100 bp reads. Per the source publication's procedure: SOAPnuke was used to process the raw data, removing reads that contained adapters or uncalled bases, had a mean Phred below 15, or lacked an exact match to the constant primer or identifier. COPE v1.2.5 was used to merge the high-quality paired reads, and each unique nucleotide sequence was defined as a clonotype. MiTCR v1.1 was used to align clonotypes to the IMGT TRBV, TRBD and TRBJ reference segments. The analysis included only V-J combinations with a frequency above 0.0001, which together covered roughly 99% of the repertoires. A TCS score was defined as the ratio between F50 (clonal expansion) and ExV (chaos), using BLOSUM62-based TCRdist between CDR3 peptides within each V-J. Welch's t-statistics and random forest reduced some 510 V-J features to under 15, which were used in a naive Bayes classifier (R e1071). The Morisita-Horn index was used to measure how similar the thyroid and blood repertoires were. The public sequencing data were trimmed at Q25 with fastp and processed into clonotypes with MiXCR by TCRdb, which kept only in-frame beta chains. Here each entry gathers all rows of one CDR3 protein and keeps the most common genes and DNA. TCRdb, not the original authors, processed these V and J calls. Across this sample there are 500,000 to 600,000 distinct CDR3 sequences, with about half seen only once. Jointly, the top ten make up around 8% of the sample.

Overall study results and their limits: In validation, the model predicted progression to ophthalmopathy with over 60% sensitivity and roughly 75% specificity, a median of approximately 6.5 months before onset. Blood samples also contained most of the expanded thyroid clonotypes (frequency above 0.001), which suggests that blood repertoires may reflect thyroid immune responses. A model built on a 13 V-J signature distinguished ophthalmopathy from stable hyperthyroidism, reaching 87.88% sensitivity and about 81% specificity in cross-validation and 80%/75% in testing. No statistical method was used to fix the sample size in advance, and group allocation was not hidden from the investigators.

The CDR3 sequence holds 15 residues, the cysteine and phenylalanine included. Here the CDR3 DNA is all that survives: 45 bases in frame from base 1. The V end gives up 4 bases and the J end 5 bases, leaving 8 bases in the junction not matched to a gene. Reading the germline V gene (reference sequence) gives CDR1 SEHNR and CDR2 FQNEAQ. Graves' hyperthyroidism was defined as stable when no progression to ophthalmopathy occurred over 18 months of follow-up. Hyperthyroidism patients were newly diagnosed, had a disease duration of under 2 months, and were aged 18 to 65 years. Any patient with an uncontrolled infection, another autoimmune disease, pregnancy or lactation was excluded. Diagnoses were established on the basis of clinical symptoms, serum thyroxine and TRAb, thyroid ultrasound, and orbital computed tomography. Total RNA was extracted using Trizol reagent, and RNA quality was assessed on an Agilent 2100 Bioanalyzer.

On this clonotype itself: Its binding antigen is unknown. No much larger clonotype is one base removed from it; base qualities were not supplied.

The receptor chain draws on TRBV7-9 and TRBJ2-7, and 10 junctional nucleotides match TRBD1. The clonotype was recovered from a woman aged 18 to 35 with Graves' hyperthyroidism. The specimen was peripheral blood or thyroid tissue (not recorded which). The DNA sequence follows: TGTGCCAGCAGCTCCCCCCGGGACAGGGGAGACGAGCAGTACTTC. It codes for CASSSPRDRGDEQYF.